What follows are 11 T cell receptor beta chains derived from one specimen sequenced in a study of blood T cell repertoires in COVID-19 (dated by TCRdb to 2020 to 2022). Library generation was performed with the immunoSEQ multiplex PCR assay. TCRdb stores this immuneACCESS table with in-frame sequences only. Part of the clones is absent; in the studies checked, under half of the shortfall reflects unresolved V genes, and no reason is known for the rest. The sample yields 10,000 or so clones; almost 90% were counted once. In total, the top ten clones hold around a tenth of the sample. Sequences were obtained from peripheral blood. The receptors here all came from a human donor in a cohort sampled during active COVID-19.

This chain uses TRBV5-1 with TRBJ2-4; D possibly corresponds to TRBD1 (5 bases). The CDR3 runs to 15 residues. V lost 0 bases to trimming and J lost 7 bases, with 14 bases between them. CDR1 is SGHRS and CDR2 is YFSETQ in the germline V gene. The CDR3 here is CASSLDGSPGNIQYF. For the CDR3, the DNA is TGCGCCAGCAGCTTGGATGGCAGCCCAGGGAACATTCAGTACTTC.

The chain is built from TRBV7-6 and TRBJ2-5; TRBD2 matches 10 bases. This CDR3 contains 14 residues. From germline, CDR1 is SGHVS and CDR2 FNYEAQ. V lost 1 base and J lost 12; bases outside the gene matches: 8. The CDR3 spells CASSLGSGGAPKYF. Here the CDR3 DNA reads TGTGCCAGCAGCTTAGGGAGCGGGGGGGCCCCAAAGTACTTC.

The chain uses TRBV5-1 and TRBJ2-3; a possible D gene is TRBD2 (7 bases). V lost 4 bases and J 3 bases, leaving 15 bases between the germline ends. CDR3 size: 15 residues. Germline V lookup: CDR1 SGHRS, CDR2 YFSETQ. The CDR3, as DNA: TGCGCCAGCAGCCACCTAGGGGGGGGAACAGATACGCAGTATTTT. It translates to CASSHLGGGTDTQYF.

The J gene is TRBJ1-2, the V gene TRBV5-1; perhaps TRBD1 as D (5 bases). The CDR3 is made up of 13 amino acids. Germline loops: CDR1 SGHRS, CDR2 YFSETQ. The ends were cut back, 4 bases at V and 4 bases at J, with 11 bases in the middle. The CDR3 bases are TGCGCCAGCAGCCCGACAGACCGCTATGGCTACACCTTC. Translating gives CASSPTDRYGYTF.

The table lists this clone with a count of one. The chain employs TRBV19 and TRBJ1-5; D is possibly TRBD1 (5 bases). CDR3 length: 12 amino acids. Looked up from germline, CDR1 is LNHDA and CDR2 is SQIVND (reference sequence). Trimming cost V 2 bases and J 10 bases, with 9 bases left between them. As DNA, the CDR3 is TGTGCCAGTAGTATAACGGGGGGACCCCAGCATTTT. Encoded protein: CASSITGGPQHF.

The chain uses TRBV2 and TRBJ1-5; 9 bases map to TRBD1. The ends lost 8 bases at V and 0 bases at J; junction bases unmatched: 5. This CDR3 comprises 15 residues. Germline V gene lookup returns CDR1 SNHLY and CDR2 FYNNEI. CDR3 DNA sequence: TGTGCCAGCGGAGGGACAGGGACTAGCAATCAGCCCCAGCATTTT. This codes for CASGGTGTSNQPQHF. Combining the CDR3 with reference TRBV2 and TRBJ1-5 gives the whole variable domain EPEVTQTPSHQVTQMGQEVILRCVPISNHLYFYWYRQILGQKVEFLVSFYNNEISEKSEIFDDQFSVERPDGSNFTLKIRSTKLEDSAMYFCASGGTGTSNQPQHFGDGTRLSIL.

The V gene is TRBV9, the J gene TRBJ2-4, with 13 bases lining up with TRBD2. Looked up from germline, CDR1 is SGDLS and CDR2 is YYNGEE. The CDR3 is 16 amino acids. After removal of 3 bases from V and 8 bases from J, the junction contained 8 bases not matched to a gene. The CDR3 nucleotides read TGTGCCAGCAGCGCTACTAGCGGGGGGGCCTATGACATTCAGTACTTC. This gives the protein CASSATSGGAYDIQYF. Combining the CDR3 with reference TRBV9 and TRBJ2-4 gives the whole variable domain DSGVTQTPKHLITATGQRVTLRCSPRSGDLSVYWYQQSLDQGLQFLIQYYNGEERAKGNILERFSAQQFPDLHSELNLSSLELGDSALYFCASSATSGGAYDIQYFGAGTRLSVL.

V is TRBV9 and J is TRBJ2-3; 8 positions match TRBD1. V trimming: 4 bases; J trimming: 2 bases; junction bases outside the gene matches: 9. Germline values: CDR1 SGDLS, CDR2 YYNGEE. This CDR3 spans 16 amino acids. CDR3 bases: TGTGCCAGCAGCCTCCTGGCAGGGGGCCCCACAGATACGCAGTATTTT. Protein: CASSLLAGGPTDTQYF. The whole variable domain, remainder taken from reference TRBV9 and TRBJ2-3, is DSGVTQTPKHLITATGQRVTLRCSPRSGDLSVYWYQQSLDQGLQFLIQYYNGEERAKGNILERFSAQQFPDLHSELNLSSLELGDSALYFCASSLLAGGPTDTQYFGPGTRLTVL.

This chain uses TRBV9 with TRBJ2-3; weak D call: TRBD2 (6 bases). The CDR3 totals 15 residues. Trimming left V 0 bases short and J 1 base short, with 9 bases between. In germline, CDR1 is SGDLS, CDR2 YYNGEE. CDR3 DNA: TGTGCCAGCAGCGTAGAGCGGGCCGGCACAGATACGCAGTATTTT. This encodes CASSVERAGTDTQYF. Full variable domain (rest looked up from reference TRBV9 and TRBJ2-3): DSGVTQTPKHLITATGQRVTLRCSPRSGDLSVYWYQQSLDQGLQFLIQYYNGEERAKGNILERFSAQQFPDLHSELNLSSLELGDSALYFCASSVERAGTDTQYFGPGTRLTVL.

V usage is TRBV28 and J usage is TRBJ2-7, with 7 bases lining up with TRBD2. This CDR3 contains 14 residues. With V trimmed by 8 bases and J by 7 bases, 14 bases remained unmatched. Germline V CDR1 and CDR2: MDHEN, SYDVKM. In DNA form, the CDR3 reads TGTGCCAGCGTGGGGGGGACTCAATGGTTAGAGCAGTACTTC. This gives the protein CASVGGTQWLEQYF.

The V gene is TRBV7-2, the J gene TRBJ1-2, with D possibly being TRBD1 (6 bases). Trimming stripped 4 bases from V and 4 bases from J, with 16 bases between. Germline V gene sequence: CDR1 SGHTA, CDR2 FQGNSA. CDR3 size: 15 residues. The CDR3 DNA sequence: TGTGCCAGCAGCTCTCCAGGGGTGAGAGGCTATGGCTACACCTTC. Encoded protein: CASSSPGVRGYGYTF.